This T cell receptor beta chain originates from a study of T cells in Graves' hyperthyroidism and ophthalmopathy. Overall study: The authors collected peripheral blood at initial diagnosis, before any treatment.

RNA transcripts were the template for amplifying TCR beta CDR3 regions. Primed by the HTBI set, a first-round RT-PCR was run on the TCR CDR3. TCRdb fed the multiplex PCR reads into MiXCR, producing one record per CDR3 protein. This sample carries about 840,000 distinct CDR3 sequences, around 39% of them seen once, and the ten largest clones take 7% to 10%. The receptor was isolated from a man younger than 35 with Graves' hyperthyroidism. What was sequenced was blood.

The CDR3 nucleotides are TGCAGTGCTAGAAGGACATGGGAACAGCCCCAGCATTTT. This translates into CSARRTWEQPQHF. V gene TRBV20-1 combines with J gene TRBJ1-5; a weak D match, TRBD1 (5 bases). The CDR3 runs to 13 residues. V lost 2 bases, J lost 7 bases, and 12 bases lay in between. CDR1 and CDR2 from the germline V gene are DFQATT and SNEGSKA (reference sequence).